Included here is one T cell receptor (beta chain) sequence, with context. The target antigen is unknown. The entry originates in a study of persistence of HIV-infected CD4 T cells. Across the study: Two participants gave one leukapheresis sample; others gave up to about 180 mL blood repeatedly.

The stimulus was lysate of CMV-infected fibroblasts, roughly 9.2 ug/mL. Sorting selected CD4+ T cells upregulating both CD40 ligand and CD69. PBMCs were depleted of CD8+ T cells before stimulation. CDR3 size: 13 residues. Germline loops: CDR1 KGHDR, CDR2 SFDVKD. Trimming pared 7 bases from V and 1 base from J, leaving 10 bases between. The immunoSEQ assay was version 4, run in survey mode. Sequencing was performed with immunoSEQ multiplex PCR; in TCRdb, only in-frame clones are kept and a portion is missing. The sample lists under 15,000 clones, approximately 71% seen once, with 17% in the top ten. The chain recombines TRBV24-1 with TRBJ2-7, with a tentative D call TRBD1 (6 bases). The input for sequencing was CD4+ T cells sorted from PBMCs after roughly 18-hour stimulation, taken from a patient who received antiretroviral therapy. This receptor was identified in an adult man with HIV who was CMV-seropositive. Here the CDR3 reads CATRGDTSYEQYF. CDR3 coding DNA: TGTGCCACCAGAGGGGACACATCCTACGAGCAGTACTTC.